This TCR beta chain was retrieved from a study of response to subunit inactivated influenza vaccine. The CDR3 is made up of 14 amino acids. Germline lookup yields CDR1 DFQATT and CDR2 SNEGSKA (reference sequence). This clonotype came up a few times. At one end the junction does not follow the germline gene, possibly because of a read error. Each CDR3 protein is one row after TCRdb ran MiXCR on the RT-PCR reads. Of 550,000 to 800,000 distinct CDR3 sequences in the sample, approximately 15% are singletons; the top ten hold 6% to 7%. Here the sequenced sample was PBMCs from blood, taken 14 to 15 days before vaccination. The chain recombines TRBV20-1 with TRBJ2-7; 9 nucleotides agree with TRBD1. This receptor was identified in a middle-aged man who received an inactivated influenza vaccine. CDR3 coding DNA: TGCAGTGCTAGGCCAACCGCTAAACAGGGGGCGCTGGCCTTC. It translates to CSARPTAKQGALAF.